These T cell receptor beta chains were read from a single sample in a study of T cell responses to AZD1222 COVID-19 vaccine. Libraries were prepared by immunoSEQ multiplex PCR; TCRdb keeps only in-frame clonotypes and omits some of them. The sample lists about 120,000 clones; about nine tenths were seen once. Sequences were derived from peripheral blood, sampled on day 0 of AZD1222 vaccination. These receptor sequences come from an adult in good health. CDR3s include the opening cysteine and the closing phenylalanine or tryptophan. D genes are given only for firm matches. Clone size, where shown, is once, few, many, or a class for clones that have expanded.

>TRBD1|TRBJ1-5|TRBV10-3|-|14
CAISRQGGDQPQHF
TGTGCCATCAGTCGACAGGGTGGTGATCAGCCCCAGCATTTT
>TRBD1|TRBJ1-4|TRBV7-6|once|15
CASSTQGARGEKLFF
TGTGCCAGCAGCACGCAGGGGGCGAGGGGCGAAAAACTGTTTTTT
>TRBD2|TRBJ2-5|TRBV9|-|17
CASSVATSLAGGETQYF
TGTGCCAGCAGCGTAGCTACCTCACTAGCGGGAGGAGAGACCCAGTACTTC
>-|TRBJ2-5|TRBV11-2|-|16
CASSLEGGSIQETQYF
TGTGCCAGCAGCTTAGAGGGTGGCAGTATCCAAGAGACCCAGTACTTC
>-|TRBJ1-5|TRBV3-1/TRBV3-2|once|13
CASSQNVGQPQHF
TGTGCCAGCAGCCAAAACGTAGGGCAGCCCCAGCATTTT
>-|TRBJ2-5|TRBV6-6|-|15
CASSLPRVGRETQYF
TGTGCCAGCAGTCTCCCCAGAGTGGGTCGCGAGACCCAGTACTTC
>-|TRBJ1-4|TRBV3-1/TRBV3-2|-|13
CASSQSVGGPMLF
TGTGCCAGCAGCCAATCAGTGGGGGGCCCTATGCTTTTT
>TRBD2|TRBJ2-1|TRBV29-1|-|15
CSVVSGSSSYNEQFF
TGCAGCGTCGTTAGCGGGAGTTCTTCCTACAATGAGCAGTTCTTC
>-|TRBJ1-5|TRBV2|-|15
CASSERGTGNQPQHF
TGTGCCAGCAGTGAAAGGGGAACAGGGAATCAGCCCCAGCATTTT
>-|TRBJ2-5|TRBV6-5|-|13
CATKGEMAETQYF
TGTGCCACTAAGGGGGAGATGGCAGAGACCCAGTACTTC
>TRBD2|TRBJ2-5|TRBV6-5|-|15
CASSYGLAGTETQYF
TGTGCCAGCAGTTACGGACTAGCGGGGACGGAGACCCAGTACTTC
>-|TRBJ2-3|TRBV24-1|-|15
CATSDSGAGTDTQYF
TGTGCCACCAGTGATTCGGGGGCCGGGACAGATACGCAGTATTTT
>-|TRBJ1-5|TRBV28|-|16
CASSLFRTLSNQPQHF
TGTGCCAGCAGTTTATTCCGGACACTTAGCAATCAGCCCCAGCATTTT
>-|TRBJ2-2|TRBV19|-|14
CASRMAWETGELFF
TGTGCCAGTAGAATGGCTTGGGAGACAGGGGAGCTGTTTTTT